A selection of T cell receptor beta chains follows, all from one sample in a study of regulatory T cells in long-lasting Graves disease. MiXCR was run by TCRdb on the multiplex PCR reads, yielding one entry per CDR3 protein. Among roughly 420,000 distinct CDR3 sequences listed, about a sixth were seen once. The sample here was peripheral blood mononuclear cells (PBMCs), taken at new diagnosis, from a patient treated with antithyroid drugs. The receptors were sampled from a female donor with Graves disease. The CDR3 runs from the conserved cysteine through the conserved F or W. The D gene is left open where the match is weak. Part of the rows lack a size; the others show once, few, many or a class for expanded clones.

TGCGCCAGCAGCCCTCGGGGCAGGGGCGTGGACACTGAAGCTTTCTTT | CASSPRGRGVDTEAFF | . | TRBV4-1 | 16 | . | TRBJ1-1
TGTGCCAGCAGAACCAGGGGGCTCCCAGGAAACACCATATATTTT | CASRTRGLPGNTIYF | TRBD1 | TRBV6-1 | 15 | . | TRBJ1-3
TGTGCCAGCACCGCAGGGGGCGCTGGGGGCTACACCTTC | CASTAGGAGGYTF | TRBD1 | TRBV3-1 | 13 | many | TRBJ1-2
TGTGCCAGCAGCTTAGGAGGGAGGGGGGCCAACGTCCTGACTTTC | CASSLGGRGANVLTF | . | TRBV7-3 | 15 | many | TRBJ2-6
TGTGCCGGCCGCAGGGCGCTGGACTATGGCTACACCTTC | CAGRRALDYGYTF | . | TRBV7-2 | 13 | many | TRBJ1-2
TGTGCCAGCAGTGATAATGGCAGGGGGGATTCACCCCTCCACTTT | CASSDNGRGDSPLHF | TRBD1 | TRBV6-1 | 15 | many | TRBJ1-6
TGTGCCAGTAGAAGAGATGAGGACGAGCAGTACTTC | CASRRDEDEQYF | . | TRBV19 | 12 | . | TRBJ2-7
TGTGCCTGGAGTGTGGGGGAGGGTTATGGCTACACCTTC | CAWSVGEGYGYTF | . | TRBV30 | 13 | many | TRBJ1-2
TGTGCCAGCAGCACGGCACTCTACCAGCCCCAGCATTTT | CASSTALYQPQHF | . | TRBV3-1 | 13 | many | TRBJ1-5
TGTGCCAGTAGTAGGACTAGCGGTAACCTAGATACGCAGTATTTT | CASSRTSGNLDTQYF | TRBD2 | TRBV19 | 15 | many | TRBJ2-3
TGTGCCAGCAGCCCAAGGGAGGGCCCGAACACTGAAGCTTTCTTT | CASSPREGPNTEAFF | . | TRBV4-2 | 15 | many | TRBJ1-1
TGTGCCAGTAGTTTACCAAGCCGGGACAGGGCTAGTGGCTACACCTTC | CASSLPSRDRASGYTF | TRBD1 | TRBV19 | 16 | many | TRBJ1-2
TGTGCCAGCAGCCTACTAGCGGGGTCCGGGGATACGCAGTATTTT | CASSLLAGSGDTQYF | TRBD2 | TRBV7-9 | 15 | many | TRBJ2-3
TGCAGTGCTATGCCTTCTTTGACAGGGACGACTCCCTACGAGCAGTACTTC | CSAMPSLTGTTPYEQYF | TRBD1 | TRBV20-1 | 17 | many | TRBJ2-7
TGTGCCAGCAGCCACATGTTGACAGGGAAAGAGACCCAGTACTTC | CASSHMLTGKETQYF | TRBD1 | TRBV3-1 | 15 | . | TRBJ2-5
TGTGCCAGCAGCCATATCAGGGGTGGCTACACCTTC | CASSHIRGGYTF | . | TRBV3-1 | 12 | many | TRBJ1-2